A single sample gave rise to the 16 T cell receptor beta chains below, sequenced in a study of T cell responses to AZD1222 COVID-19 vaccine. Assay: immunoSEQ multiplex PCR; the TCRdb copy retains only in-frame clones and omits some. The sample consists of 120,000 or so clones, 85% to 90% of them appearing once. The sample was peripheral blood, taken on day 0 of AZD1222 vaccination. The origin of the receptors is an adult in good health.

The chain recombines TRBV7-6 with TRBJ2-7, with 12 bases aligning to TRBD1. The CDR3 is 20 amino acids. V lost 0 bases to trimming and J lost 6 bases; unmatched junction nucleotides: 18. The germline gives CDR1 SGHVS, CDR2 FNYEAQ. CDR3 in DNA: TGTGCCAGCAGCTTAGCGCTGGGGACAGGGGGCTCGGGAGTCCCCAGCGAGCAGTACTTC. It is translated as CASSLALGTGGSGVPSEQYF. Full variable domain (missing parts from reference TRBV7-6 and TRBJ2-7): GAGVSQSPRYKVTKRGQDVALRCDPISGHVSLYWYRQALGQGPEFLTYFNYEAQQDKSGLPNDRFSAERPEGSISTLTIQRTEQRDSAMYRCASSLALGTGGSGVPSEQYFGPGTRLTVT.

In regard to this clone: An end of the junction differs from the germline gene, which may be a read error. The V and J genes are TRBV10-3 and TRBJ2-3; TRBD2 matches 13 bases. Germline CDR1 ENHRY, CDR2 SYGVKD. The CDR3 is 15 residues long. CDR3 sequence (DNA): TGTGCCACCAGTGGGGGACTAGCGGGGCCAGATACGCAGTATTTT. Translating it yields CATSGGLAGPDTQYF.

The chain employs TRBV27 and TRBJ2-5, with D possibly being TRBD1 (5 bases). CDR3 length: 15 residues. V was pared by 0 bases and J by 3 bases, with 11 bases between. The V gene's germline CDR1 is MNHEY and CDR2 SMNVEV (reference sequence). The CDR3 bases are TGTGCCAGCAGTTTATCGGGAAGGGGCAAAGAGACCCAGTACTTC. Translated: CASSLSGRGKETQYF.

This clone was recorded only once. The CDR3 DNA reads as TGTGCCAGCAGCTTATCTAGCGGGGGAGGTGCGCAGTATTTT. The encoded protein is CASSLSSGGGAQYF. V and J are TRBV7-2 and TRBJ2-3; 10 nucleotides align to TRBD2. V gave up 2 bases and J gave up 10 bases; unmatched junction bases: 6. Germline V CDR1 and CDR2: SGHTA, FQGNSA. This CDR3 comprises 14 residues. The complete variable domain, with remaining parts taken from reference TRBV7-2 and TRBJ2-3, reads GAGVSQSPSNKVTEKGKDVELRCDPISGHTALYWYRQSLGQGLEFLIYFQGNSAPDKSGLPSDRFSAERTGGSVSTLTIQRTQQEDSAVYLCASSLSSGGGAQYFGPGTRLTVL.

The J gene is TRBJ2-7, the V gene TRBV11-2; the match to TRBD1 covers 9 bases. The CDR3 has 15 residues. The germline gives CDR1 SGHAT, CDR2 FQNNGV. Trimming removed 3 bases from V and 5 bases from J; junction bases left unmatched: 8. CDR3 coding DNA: TGTGCCAGCAGCTTTTGGGGGACAGGGAGAGACGAGCAGTACTTC. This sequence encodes CASSFWGTGRDEQYF.

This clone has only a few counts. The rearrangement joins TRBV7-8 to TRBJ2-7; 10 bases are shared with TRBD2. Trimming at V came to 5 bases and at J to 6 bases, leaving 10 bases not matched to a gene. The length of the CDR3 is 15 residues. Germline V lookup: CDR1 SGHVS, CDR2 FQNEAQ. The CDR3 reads CASSRLGGTSVEQYF. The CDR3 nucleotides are TGTGCCAGCAGCCGCCTCGGAGGGACTAGCGTCGAGCAGTACTTC.

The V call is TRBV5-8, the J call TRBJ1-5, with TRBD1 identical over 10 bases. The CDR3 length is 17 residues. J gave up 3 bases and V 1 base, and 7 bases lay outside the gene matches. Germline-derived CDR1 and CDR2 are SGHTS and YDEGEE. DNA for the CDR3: TGTGCCAGCAGCTTGAGGGGGACAGGGGCGGTCAATCAGCCCCAGCATTTT. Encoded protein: CASSLRGTGAVNQPQHF.

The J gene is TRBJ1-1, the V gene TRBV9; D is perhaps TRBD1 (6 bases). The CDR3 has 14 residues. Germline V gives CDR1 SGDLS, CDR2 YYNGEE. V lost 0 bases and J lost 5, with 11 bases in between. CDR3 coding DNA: TGTGCCAGCAGCGTAGAAACAGGGCAAACTGAAGCTTTCTTT. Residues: CASSVETGQTEAFF.

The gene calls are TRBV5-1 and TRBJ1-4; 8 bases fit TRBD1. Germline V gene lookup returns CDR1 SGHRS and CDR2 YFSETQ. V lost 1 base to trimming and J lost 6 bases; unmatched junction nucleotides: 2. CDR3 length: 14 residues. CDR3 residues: CASSLNRGDEKLFF. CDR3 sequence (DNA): TGCGCCAGCAGCTTGAACAGGGGGGATGAAAAACTGTTTTTT.

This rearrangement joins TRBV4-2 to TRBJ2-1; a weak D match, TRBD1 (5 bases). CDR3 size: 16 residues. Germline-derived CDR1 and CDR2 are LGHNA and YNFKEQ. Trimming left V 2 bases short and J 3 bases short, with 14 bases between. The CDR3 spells CASSQHWIGDYNEQFF. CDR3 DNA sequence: TGTGCCAGCAGCCAACACTGGATAGGGGACTACAATGAGCAGTTCTTC.

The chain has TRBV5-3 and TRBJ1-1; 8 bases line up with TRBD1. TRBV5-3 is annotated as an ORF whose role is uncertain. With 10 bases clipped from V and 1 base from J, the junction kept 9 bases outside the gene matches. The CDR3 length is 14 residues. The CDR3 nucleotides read TGTGCCTGCGTACCGGGACAGGCGAACACTGAAGCTTTCTTT. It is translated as CACVPGQANTEAFF.

CDR3 in DNA: TGTGCCAGCAGTGAAGGTGGCTGGGAGGGAGATACGCAGTATTTT. It yields the protein CASSEGGWEGDTQYF. This chain uses TRBV6-1 with TRBJ2-3; TRBD2 matches at 7 bases. V lost 1 base, J lost 5 bases, and 6 bases stayed unmatched. Germline V gene lookup returns CDR1 MNHNS and CDR2 SASEGT. The CDR3 runs to 15 residues.

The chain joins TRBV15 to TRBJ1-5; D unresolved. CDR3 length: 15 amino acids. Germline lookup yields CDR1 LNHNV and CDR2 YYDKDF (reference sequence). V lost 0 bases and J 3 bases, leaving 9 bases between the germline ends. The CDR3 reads CATSREKLSNQPQHF. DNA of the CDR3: TGTGCCACCAGCAGAGAAAAGTTGTCCAATCAGCCCCAGCATTTT.

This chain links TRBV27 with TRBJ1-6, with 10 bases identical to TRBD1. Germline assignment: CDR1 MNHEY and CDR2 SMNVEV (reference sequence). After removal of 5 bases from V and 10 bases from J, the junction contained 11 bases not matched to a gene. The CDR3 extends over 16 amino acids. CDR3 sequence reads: CASSLNPTGGRSPLHF. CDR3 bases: TGTGCCAGCAGTCTAAACCCGACAGGGGGCAGGTCACCCCTCCACTTT.

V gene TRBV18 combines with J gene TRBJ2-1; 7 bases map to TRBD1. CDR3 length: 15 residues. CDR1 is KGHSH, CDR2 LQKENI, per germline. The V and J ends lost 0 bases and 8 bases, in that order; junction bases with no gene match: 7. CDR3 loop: CASSPPGQQGHEQFF. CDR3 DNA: TGTGCCAGCTCACCACCGGGCCAACAGGGGCATGAGCAGTTCTTC.

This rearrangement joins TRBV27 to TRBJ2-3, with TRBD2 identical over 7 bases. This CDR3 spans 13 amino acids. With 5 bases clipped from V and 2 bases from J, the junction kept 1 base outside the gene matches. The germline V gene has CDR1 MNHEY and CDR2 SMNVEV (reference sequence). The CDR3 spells CASSRDYTDTQYF. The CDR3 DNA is TGTGCCAGCAGTCGGGACTACACAGATACGCAGTATTTT.